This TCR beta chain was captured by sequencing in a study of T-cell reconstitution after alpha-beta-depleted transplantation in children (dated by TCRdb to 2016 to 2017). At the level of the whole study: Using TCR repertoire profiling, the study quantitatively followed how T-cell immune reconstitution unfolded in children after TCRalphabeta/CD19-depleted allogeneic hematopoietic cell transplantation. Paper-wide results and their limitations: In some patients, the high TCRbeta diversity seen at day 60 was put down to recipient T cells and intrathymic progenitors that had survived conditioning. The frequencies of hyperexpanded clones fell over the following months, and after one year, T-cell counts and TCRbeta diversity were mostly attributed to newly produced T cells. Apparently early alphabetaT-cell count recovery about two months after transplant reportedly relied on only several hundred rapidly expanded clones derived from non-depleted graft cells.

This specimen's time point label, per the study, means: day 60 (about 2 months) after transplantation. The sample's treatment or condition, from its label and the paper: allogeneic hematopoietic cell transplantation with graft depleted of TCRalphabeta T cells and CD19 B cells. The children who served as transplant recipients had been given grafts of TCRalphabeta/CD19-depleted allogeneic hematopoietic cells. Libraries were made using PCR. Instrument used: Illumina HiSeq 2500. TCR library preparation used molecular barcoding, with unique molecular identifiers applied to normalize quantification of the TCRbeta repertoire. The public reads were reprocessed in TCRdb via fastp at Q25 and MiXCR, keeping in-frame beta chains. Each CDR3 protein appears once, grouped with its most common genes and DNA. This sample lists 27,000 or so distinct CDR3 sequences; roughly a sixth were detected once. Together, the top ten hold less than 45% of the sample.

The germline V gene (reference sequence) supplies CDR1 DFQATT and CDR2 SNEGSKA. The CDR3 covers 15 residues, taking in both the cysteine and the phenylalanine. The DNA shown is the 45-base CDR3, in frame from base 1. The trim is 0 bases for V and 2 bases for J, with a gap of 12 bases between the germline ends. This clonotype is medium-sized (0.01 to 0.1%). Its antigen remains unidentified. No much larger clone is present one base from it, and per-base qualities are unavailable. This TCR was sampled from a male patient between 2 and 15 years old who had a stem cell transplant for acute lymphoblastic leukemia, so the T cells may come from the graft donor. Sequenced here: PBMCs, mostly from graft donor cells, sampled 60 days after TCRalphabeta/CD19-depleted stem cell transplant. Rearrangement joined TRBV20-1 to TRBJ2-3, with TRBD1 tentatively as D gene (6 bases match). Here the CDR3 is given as CSARDLGQLTDTQYF. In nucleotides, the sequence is TGCAGTGCTAGAGATCTGGGACAACTCACAGATACGCAGTATTTT.